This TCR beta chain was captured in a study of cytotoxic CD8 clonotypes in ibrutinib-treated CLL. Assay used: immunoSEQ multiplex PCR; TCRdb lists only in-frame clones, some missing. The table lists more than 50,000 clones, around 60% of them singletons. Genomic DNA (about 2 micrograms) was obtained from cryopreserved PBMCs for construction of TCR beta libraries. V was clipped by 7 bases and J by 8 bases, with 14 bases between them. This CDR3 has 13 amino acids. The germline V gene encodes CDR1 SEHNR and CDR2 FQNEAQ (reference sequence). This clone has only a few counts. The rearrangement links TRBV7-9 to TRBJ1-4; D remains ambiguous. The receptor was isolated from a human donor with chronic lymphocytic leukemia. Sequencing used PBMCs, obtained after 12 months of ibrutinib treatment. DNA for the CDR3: TGTGCCAGCACCCCCTTGAGGAGGGAAAAACTGTTTTTT. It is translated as CASTPLRREKLFF. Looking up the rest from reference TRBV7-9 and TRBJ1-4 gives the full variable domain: DTGVSQNPRHKITKRGQNVTFRCDPISEHNRLYWYRQTLGQGPEFLTYFQNEAQLEKSRLLSDRFSAERPKGSFSTLEIQRTEQGDSAMYLCASTPLRREKLFFGSGTQLSVL.